Following are 15 T cell receptor beta chains from one sample sequenced in a study of T cell clonality in common variable immunodeficiency (dated by TCRdb to the mid-2010s). The research as a whole found: CVID TCRbeta sequences reportedly showed fewer deletions and N-nucleotide insertions and lacked highly modified clones with 13 or more V deletions.

Library construction relied on the immunoSEQ multiplex PCR assay. TCRdb stores this immuneACCESS table with in-frame sequences only. Part of the clones is absent; in the studies checked, under half of the shortfall reflects unresolved V genes, and no reason is known for the rest. The sample's own table lists about 15,000 clones. The ten largest clones take up roughly 4.4% of the sample. Their cognate antigens are unknown. Specimen: peripheral blood mononuclear cells. Receptors originate from a human donor with common variable immunodeficiency.

Note on this clone: Coverage ceases 3 residues before the CDR3 finishes, and the germline J gene fills in the end. The genes are TRBV7-6 and TRBJ2-3; no reliable D call. With 3 bases removed from V and 4 bases from J, the gap between germline ends came to 11 bases. This CDR3 contains 14 residues. The germline V gene encodes CDR1 SGHVS and CDR2 FNYEAQ. CDR3 amino acids: CASSLMAEADTQYF. The DNA read from the CDR3 is TGTGCCAGCAGCTTGATGGCAGAGGCAGATACG.

In regard to this clone: The CDR3 goes on 3 residues after the read ends, and that part is filled in from the germline J gene. The V gene is TRBV5-1, the J gene TRBJ1-2; D gene unclear. This CDR3 is 14 amino acids long. The germline CDR1 and CDR2 sequences are SGHRS and YFSETQ. The CDR3 region is CASSPQVPEGGYTF. The CDR3 DNA, read in part, is TGCGCCAGCAGCCCCCAGGTCCCCGAAGGGGGC.

Notes on this clone: The CDR3 is cut off 3 residues early in the read; its end comes from the germline J gene. J is TRBJ1-5 and V is TRBV7-8; no clear D. The length of the CDR3 is 16 residues. V gave up 0 bases and J gave up 4 bases, with 13 bases separating them. Germline V CDR1 and CDR2: SGHVS, FQNEAQ. The CDR3 region is CASSLAIGRGNQPQHF. The CDR3 bases that were read are TGTGCCAGCAGCTTAGCGATAGGTCGGGGAAATCAGCCC.

A note on this clone: The read falls 3 residues short of the CDR3 end, and the missing part is taken from the germline J gene. The gene calls are TRBV18 and TRBJ2-5, with D possibly TRBD1 on 6 matching bases. The germline V and J ends were trimmed by 2 bases and 4 bases, with 14 bases remaining between them. The length of the CDR3 is 15 residues. Germline-derived CDR1 and CDR2 are KGHSH and LQKENI. The part of the CDR3 DNA that was read is TGTGCCAGCTCACCAGAGACCCCAGGGGTAGAGACC. As protein: CASSPETPGVET. The complete CDR3 sequence is CASSPETPGVETQYF.

CDR3 DNA, as far as it was read: TGTGCCAGCAGCTTAGAACAGGGTAGAACAGATACG. Protein: CASSLEQGRTDT. The whole CDR3 is CASSLEQGRTDTQYF. J is TRBJ2-3 and V is TRBV7-9; D is possibly TRBD1 (6 bases). The read ends 3 residues early relative to the CDR3; the germline J gene fills the gap. The CDR3 totals 15 residues. Trimming stripped 1 base from V and 3 bases from J, with 11 bases between. The germline gives CDR1 SEHNR, CDR2 FQNEAQ (reference sequence). The full variable domain, its missing parts supplied by reference TRBV7-9 and TRBJ2-3, is DTGVSQNPRHKITKRGQNVTFRCDPISEHNRLYWYRQTLGQGPEFLTYFQNEAQLEKSRLLSDRFSAERPKGSFSTLEIQRTEQGDSAMYLCASSLEQGRTDTQYFGPGTRLTVL.

Concerning this clone itself: Read data end 3 residues before the CDR3 end; the end is taken from the germline J gene. The rearrangement joins TRBV7-9 to TRBJ2-3, with 7 bases aligning to TRBD2. The CDR3 consists of 15 residues. V lost 5 bases and J lost 2; bases outside the gene matches: 7. Germline CDR1 reads SEHNR; CDR2 reads FQNEAQ (reference sequence). The CDR3 reads CASSPGRDYTDTQYF. The part of the CDR3 DNA that was read is TGTGCCAGCAGCCCAGGACGGGACTACACAGATACG.

On this clone itself: The sequenced fragment ends 3 residues before the CDR3 boundary, so the rest is inferred from the germline J gene. The sample has other DNA sequences that encode this CDR3 too. This chain links TRBV6-1 with TRBJ1-2; tentative D call: TRBD1 (6 bases). The V end was cut by 2 bases, the J end by 2 bases, with 6 bases between. The CDR3 spans 13 residues. From germline, CDR1 is MNHNS and CDR2 SASEGT. This CDR3 reads CASSETGNYGYTF. The sequenced CDR3 bases are TGTGCCAGCAGTGAAACAGGGAACTATGGC.

This clone ranks as medium-sized in terms of frequency. From the germline J gene comes the end of the CDR3, since the read stops 3 residues before it. The rearrangement links TRBV20-1 to TRBJ1-2; 9 bases align to TRBD1. CDR1 and CDR2 (germline): DFQATT, SNEGSKA (reference sequence). This CDR3 has 15 residues. Trimming removed 3 bases from V and 4 bases from J; junction bases left unmatched: 9. CDR3 residues: CSASFGTGRFYGYTF. The CDR3 DNA, read in part, is TGCAGTGCTAGTTTTGGGACAGGGAGATTCTATGGC.

As concerns this clone: The observed sequence ends 3 residues before the CDR3 terminus, with the missing tail filled in from the germline J gene. The gene calls are TRBV7-6 and TRBJ2-3, with 14 bases lining up with TRBD2. J gave up 3 bases and V 5 bases, and 4 bases lay outside the gene matches. The CDR3 loop spans 16 amino acids. Per germline, CDR1 SGHVS and CDR2 FNYEAQ. The CDR3 reads CASSPGLAGETDTQYF. The covered CDR3 bases are TGTGCCAGCAGCCCGGGACTAGCGGGAGAGACAGATACG. Full variable domain (missing parts from reference TRBV7-6 and TRBJ2-3): GAGVSQSPRYKVTKRGQDVALRCDPISGHVSLYWYRQALGQGPEFLTYFNYEAQQDKSGLPNDRFSAERPEGSISTLTIQRTEQRDSAMYRCASSPGLAGETDTQYFGPGTRLTVL.

Points on this clone: The read stops 3 residues short of the end of the CDR3; the missing end is completed from the germline J gene. The chain combines TRBV20-1 with TRBJ1-4; D is undetermined. The germline V gene encodes CDR1 DFQATT and CDR2 SNEGSKA (reference sequence). The V end lost 3 bases, the J end lost 8 bases, and 16 bases lay between the germline ends. There are 14 residues in the CDR3. The chain's CDR3 is CSASPSAGGEKLFF. The part of the CDR3 DNA that was read is TGCAGTGCTAGCCCTAGCGCAGGTGGGGAAAAA.

Concerning this clone: The CDR3 end lies 3 residues beyond the end of the read and is filled in from the germline J gene. The rearrangement uses TRBV30 and TRBJ1-5; 7 bases align to TRBD1. Germline trimming cut 1 base from V and 4 bases from J; bases unmatched to any gene: 4. The germline CDR1 and CDR2 sequences are GTSNPN and SVGIG (reference sequence). The CDR3 extends over 14 amino acids. This CDR3 reads CAWSGGQINQPQHF. The part of the CDR3 DNA that was read is TGTGCCTGGAGTGGGGGACAGATTAATCAGCCC.

On this clone itself: The sequence runs out 3 residues before the end of the CDR3; the remainder is reconstructed from the germline J gene. The chain has TRBV19 and TRBJ1-2; D uncertain. This CDR3 comprises 13 residues. From germline, CDR1 is LNHDA and CDR2 SQIVND (reference sequence). The CDR3 spells CASSIPGGPSYTF. The sequenced CDR3 bases are TGTGCCAGTAGTATCCCCGGAGGGCCGAGC.

A remark on this clone: The sequence runs out 3 residues before the end of the CDR3; the remainder is reconstructed from the germline J gene. This chain connects TRBV2 to TRBJ2-4; D call uncertain. CDR1 is SNHLY, CDR2 FYNNEI, per germline. The CDR3 covers 9 residues. CDR3 amino acids: CASSASQYF. The covered CDR3 bases are TGTGCCAGCAGCGCCAGT.

As regards this clone: The CDR3 end lies 3 residues beyond the end of the read and is filled in from the germline J gene. The chain recombines TRBV30 with TRBJ2-4; 10 nucleotides agree with TRBD2. The junction had 6 bases not matched to a gene; V was cut back by 3 bases and J by 4 bases. Germline CDR1 reads GTSNPN; CDR2 reads SVGIG (reference sequence). This CDR3 has 15 residues. The CDR3 DNA, read in part, is TGTGCCTGGAGCGCAACGGGACTAGCGAAAAACATT. Protein sequence: CAWSATGLAKNI. The whole CDR3 is CAWSATGLAKNIQYF.

A note on this clone: The read terminates 3 residues before the CDR3 end, so the remaining end is supplied by the germline J gene. V is TRBV5-8 and J is TRBJ1-5; 8 nucleotides line up with TRBD1. Germline loops: CDR1 SGHTS, CDR2 YDEGEE. The CDR3 runs 15 residues. The sequenced part of the CDR3 DNA is TGTGCCAGCAGCCCCGGACAGGGCGGAATCGATCCC. This translates into CASSPGQGGIDP. Given in full, the CDR3 is CASSPGQGGIDPQHF.